Following are 6 T cell receptor beta chains from one sample sequenced in a study of blood T cell repertoires in COVID-19 (dated by TCRdb to the early 2020s). Receptors were amplified or captured by the immunoSEQ multiplex PCR assay. The source is immuneACCESS, and TCRdb retained only in-frame sequences with V and J called. Part of the clones is not carried over; for the studies checked, unresolved V genes explain less than half of this, and the remainder is unexplained. For this sample the table gives around 230,000 clones, of which just over 85% were detected only once. The ten largest clones add up to around a tenth of the sample. The sample was peripheral blood. All receptors derive from a man over 45 with COVID-19, enrolled during active disease.

This clone was counted a few times. J is TRBJ2-1 and V is TRBV7-2; D is possibly TRBD1 (6 bases). Germline loops: CDR1 SGHTA, CDR2 FQGNSA. The CDR3 is 13 residues long. The V end was cut by 3 bases, the J end by 6 bases, with 9 bases between. CDR3 in DNA: TGTGCCAGCAGCTTCAAGACAGGCAATGAGCAGTTCTTC. Translating it yields CASSFKTGNEQFF.

This chain joins TRBV7-9 and TRBJ2-3, with D unclear. The V end lost 1 base, the J end lost 0 bases, and 11 bases lay between the germline ends. The CDR3 is made up of 16 amino acids. CDR1 and CDR2 from the germline V gene are SEHNR and FQNEAQ (reference sequence). The CDR3 region is CASSLVGITSTDTQYF. CDR3 nucleotides: TGTGCCAGCAGCTTAGTTGGTATTACAAGCACAGATACGCAGTATTTT.

The V gene is TRBV6-5, the J gene TRBJ2-7, with 9 bases aligning to TRBD1. V lost 0 bases to trimming and J lost 7 bases; unmatched junction nucleotides: 4. Germline V gene sequence: CDR1 MNHEY, CDR2 SVGAGI. The CDR3 contains 14 residues. The DNA of the CDR3 is TGTGCCAGCAGTTACTCGACAGGGGGGTGGGAGCAGTACTTC. Translated: CASSYSTGGWEQYF.

V usage is TRBV6-9 and J usage is TRBJ2-7; 7 nucleotides agree with TRBD2. This CDR3 has 17 amino acids. Trimming at V came to 5 bases and at J to 2 bases, leaving 15 bases not matched to a gene. Germline CDR1 MNHGY, CDR2 SVAAGI. The CDR3 reads CASSAKTGTKFPYEQYF. The CDR3 nucleotides read TGTGCCAGCAGTGCGAAAACCGGGACTAAATTCCCCTACGAGCAGTACTTC.

The gene calls are TRBV7-3 and TRBJ2-2; D remains ambiguous. The CDR3 runs 12 residues. Germline CDR1 is SGHTA and CDR2 is FQGTGA. V shed 1 base and J shed 7 bases, with 4 bases lying between them. Written as DNA, the CDR3 is TGTGCCAGCAGCTTAATGAGCGGGGAGCTGTTTTTT. It yields the protein CASSLMSGELFF.

This clone was counted ten times or more. This chain joins TRBV6-6 and TRBJ2-6; the match to TRBD1 covers 8 bases. V lost 6 bases to trimming and J lost 0 bases; unmatched junction nucleotides: 16. This CDR3 spans 20 amino acids. The V gene's germline CDR1 is MNHNY and CDR2 SVGAGI (reference sequence). The CDR3 nucleotides read TGTGCCAGCAGCCAAACGGACAGGGATTTATTACACTCTGGGGCCAACGTCCTGACTTTC. Translation gives CASSQTDRDLLHSGANVLTF.